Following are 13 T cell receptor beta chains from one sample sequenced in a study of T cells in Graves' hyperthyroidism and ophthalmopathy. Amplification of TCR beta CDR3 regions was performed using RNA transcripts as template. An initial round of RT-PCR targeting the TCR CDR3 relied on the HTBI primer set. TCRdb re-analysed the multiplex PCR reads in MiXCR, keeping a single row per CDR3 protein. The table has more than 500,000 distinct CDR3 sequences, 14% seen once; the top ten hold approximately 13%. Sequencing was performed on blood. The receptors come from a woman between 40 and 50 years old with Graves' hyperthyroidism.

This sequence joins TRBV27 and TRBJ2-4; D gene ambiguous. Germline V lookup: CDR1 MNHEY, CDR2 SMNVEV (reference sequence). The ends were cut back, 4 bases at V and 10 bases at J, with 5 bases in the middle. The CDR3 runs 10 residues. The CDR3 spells CASSWPIQYF. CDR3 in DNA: TGTGCCAGCAGTTGGCCAATTCAGTACTTC.

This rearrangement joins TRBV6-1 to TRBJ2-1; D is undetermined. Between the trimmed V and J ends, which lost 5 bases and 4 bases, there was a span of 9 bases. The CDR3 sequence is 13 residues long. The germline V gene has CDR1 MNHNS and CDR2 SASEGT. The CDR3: CASSLEDYNEQFF. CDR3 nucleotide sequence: TGTGCCAGCAGTCTAGAAGATTACAATGAGCAGTTCTTC.

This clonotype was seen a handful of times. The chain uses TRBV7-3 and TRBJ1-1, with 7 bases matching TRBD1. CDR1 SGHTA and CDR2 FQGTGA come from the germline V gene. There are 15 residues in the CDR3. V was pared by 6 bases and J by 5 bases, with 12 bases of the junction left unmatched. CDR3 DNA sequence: TGTGCCAGCAGTCCGTCAGGGGGTATGGGTACTGAAGCTTTCTTT. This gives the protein CASSPSGGMGTEAFF.

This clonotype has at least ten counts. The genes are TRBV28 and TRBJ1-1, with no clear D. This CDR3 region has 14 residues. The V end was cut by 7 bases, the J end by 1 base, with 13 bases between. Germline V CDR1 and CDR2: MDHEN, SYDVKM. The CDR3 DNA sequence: TGTGCCAGCAATAGACAACTATCGAACACTGAAGCTTTCTTT. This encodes CASNRQLSNTEAFF.

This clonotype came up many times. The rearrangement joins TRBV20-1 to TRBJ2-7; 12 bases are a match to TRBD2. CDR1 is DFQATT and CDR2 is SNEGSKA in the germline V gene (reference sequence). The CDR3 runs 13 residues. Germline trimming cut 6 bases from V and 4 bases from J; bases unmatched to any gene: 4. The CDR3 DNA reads TGCAGTGCATGGACTAGCGGGAAATACGAGCAGTACTTC. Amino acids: CSAWTSGKYEQYF.

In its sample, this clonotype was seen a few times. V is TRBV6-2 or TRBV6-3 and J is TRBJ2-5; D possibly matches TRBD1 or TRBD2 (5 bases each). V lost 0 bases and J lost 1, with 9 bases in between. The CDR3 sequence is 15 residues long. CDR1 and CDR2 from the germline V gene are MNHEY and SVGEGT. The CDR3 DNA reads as TGTGCCAGCAGTTACTCCTCGGGGCCCCAAGAGACCCAGTACTTC. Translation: CASSYSSGPQETQYF.

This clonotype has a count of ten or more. The CDR3 DNA reads as TGTGCCAGCAGCCTCCGAGTTCTAGCGGGAGGGTTCACAGATACGCAGTATTTT. It codes for CASSLRVLAGGFTDTQYF. The gene calls are TRBV7-9 and TRBJ2-3; TRBD2 matches at 12 bases. V shed 5 bases and J 2 bases; nucleotides not matched to a gene: 11. CDR1 and CDR2 (germline): SEHNR, FQNEAQ (reference sequence). There are 18 residues in the CDR3.

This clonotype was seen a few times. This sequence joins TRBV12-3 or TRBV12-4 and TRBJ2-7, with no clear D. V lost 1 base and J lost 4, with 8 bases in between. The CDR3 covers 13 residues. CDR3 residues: CASSLGEMYEQYF. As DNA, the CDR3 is TGTGCCAGCAGTTTAGGAGAGATGTACGAGCAGTACTTC.

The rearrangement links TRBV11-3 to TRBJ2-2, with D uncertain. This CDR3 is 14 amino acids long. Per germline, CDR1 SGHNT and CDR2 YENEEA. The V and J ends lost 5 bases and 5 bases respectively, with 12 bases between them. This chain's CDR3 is CASSPVTTTGELFF. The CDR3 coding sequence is TGTGCCAGCAGCCCGGTCACGACTACCGGGGAGCTGTTTTTT.

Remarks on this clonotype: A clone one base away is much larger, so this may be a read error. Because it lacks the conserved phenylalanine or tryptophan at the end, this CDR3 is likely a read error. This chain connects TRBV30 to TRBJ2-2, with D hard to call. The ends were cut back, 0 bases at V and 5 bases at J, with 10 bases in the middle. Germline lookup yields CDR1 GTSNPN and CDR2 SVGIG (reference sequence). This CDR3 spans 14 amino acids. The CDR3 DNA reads TGTGCCTGGAGTGTAACTCGACAAACCGGGGAGCTGTTTTCT. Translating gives CAWSVTRQTGELFS.

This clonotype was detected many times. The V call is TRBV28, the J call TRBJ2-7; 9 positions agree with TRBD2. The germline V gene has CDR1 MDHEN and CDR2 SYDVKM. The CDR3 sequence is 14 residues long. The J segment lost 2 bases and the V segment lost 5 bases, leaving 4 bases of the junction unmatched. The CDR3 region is CASSTLAGAYEQYF. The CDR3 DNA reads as TGTGCCAGCAGTACCTTAGCGGGAGCCTACGAGCAGTACTTC. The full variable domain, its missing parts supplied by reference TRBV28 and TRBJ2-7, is DVKVTQSSRYLVKRTGEKVFLECVQDMDHENMFWYRQDPGLGLRLIYFSYDVKMKEKGDIPEGYSVSREKKERFSLILESASTNQTSMYLCASSTLAGAYEQYFGPGTRLTVT.

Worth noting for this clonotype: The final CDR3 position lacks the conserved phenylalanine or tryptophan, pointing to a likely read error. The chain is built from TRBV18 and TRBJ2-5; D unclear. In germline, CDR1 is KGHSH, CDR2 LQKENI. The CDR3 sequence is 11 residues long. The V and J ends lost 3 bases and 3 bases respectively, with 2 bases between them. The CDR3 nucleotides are TGTGCCAGCTCACCTAAAGAGACCCAGTACCTC. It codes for CASSPKETQYL.

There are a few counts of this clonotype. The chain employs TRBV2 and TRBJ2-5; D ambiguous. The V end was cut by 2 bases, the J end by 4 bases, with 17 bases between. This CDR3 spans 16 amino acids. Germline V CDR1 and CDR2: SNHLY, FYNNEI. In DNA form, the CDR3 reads TGTGCCAGCAGTGAATTGAAGGGTCGGGCGACAGAGACCCAGTACTTC. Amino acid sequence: CASSELKGRATETQYF. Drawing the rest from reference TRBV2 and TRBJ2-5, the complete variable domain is EPEVTQTPSHQVTQMGQEVILRCVPISNHLYFYWYRQILGQKVEFLVSFYNNEISEKSEIFDDQFSVERPDGSNFTLKIRSTKLEDSAMYFCASSELKGRATETQYFGPGTRLLVL.